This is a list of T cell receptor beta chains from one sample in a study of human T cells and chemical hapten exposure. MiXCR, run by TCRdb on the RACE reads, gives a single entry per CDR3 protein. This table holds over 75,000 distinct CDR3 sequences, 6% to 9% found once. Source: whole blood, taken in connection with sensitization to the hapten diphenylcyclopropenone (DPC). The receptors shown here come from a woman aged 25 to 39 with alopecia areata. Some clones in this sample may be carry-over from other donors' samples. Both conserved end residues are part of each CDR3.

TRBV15 CATSRDRVNTEAFF
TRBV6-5 CASSYSGTGVSGNTIYF
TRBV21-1 CASSKGAWGSGNTIYF
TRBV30 CAWESRLRSYEQYF
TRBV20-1 CSVGSPYGYTF
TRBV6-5 CASSYSKMKLAFF
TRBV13 CASSLAVPGLAGYDEQYF
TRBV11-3 CASSRGAGSTEAFF
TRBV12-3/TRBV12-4 CASSLDRGGSPLHF
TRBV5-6 CASSGQYMNTEAFF
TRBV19 CASSMGGTVTYEQYF
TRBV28 CASSLISGPKPYEQYF
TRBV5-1 CASSKGGGINSPLHF
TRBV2 CASSPAQGGSPLHF
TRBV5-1 CASSLTGLSYEQYF
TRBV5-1 CASSTGWNSPLHF
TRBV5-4 CASSFDRGDTEAFF
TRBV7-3 CASSLEGGGLTDTQYF
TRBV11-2 CASSLGGLGEAFF
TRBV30 CAWTSVGTEAFF
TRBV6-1 CASSERQGYYYGYTF
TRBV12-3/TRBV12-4 CASSLIADTQYF
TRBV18 CASSPPSESDTIYF
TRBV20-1 CSARELDNEQFF
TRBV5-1 CASSSGTSGGPNF
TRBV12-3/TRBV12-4 CASSDRGTVTRGYTF
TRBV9 CASSVLASGGLYTQYF
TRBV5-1 CASSPGQGERKEAFF
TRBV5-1 CASSSQREYQETQYF
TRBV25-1 CASSEAGGGPFNEQFF
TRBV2 CASCRTAPLNEKLFF
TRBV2 CASSEGWGETQYF
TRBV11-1 CASSSRVLAETQYF
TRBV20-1 CSALAGGTYYNEQFF
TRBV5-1 CASSKTPEDTDTQYF
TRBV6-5 CASSSPWPGGNTIYF
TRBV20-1 CSARLGRAGPPYEQYF
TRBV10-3 CAISSTDRRNSPLHF
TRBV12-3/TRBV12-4 CASSSGTGSNGELFF
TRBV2 CASSLIASGYNEQFF
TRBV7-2 CASSPIAGGKQETQYF